Each of the 2 T cell receptor beta chains below was sequenced from the same sample in a study of blood T cell repertoires in COVID-19. Profiling relied on immunoSEQ multiplex PCR, and the TCRdb table lists in-frame clones only, not all of them. Of some 390,000 clones listed, over 75% were seen once; the top ten hold approximately 1.5%. Sequenced input: peripheral blood. These receptors were obtained from a middle-aged woman with COVID-19, enrolled during active disease.

V and J are TRBV15 and TRBJ1-5; possible D gene TRBD1, 6 bases. CDR3 length: 15 amino acids. V was pared by 2 bases and J by 4 bases, with 12 bases between. Germline V gene data show CDR1 as LNHNV and CDR2 as YYDKDF (reference sequence). Here the CDR3 reads CATSRSGTINQPQHF. CDR3 bases: TGTGCCACCAGCAGATCCGGGACAATTAATCAGCCCCAGCATTTT.

This chain links TRBV5-1 with TRBJ1-2; TRBD1 might be the D (6 bases). Trimming pared 4 bases from V and 7 bases from J, leaving 23 bases between. The CDR3 is 16 amino acids. Per the germline V gene, CDR1 is SGHRS and CDR2 is YFSETQ. CDR3 nucleotides: TGCGCCAGCAGCCCAGGCTTAGGCAGGGGCGGAGTTGGCTACACCTTC. Translating it yields CASSPGLGRGGVGYTF.